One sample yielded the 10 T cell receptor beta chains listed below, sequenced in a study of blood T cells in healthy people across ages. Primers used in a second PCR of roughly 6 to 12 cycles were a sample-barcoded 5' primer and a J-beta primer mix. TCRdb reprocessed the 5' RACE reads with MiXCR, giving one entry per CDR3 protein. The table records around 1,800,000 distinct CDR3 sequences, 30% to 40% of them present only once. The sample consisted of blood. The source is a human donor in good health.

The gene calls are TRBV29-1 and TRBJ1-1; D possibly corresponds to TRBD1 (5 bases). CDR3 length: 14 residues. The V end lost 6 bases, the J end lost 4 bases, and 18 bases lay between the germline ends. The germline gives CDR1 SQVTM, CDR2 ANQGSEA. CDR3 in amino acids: CSVEFGGVGTEAFF. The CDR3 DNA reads TGCAGCGTAGAGTTCGGGGGGGTAGGCACTGAAGCTTTCTTT. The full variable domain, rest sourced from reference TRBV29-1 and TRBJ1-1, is SAVISQKPSRDICQRGTSLTIQCQVDSQVTMMFWYRQQPGQSLTLIATANQGSEATYESGFVIDKFPISRPNLTFSTLTVSNMSPEDSSIYLCSVEFGGVGTEAFFGQGTRLTVV.

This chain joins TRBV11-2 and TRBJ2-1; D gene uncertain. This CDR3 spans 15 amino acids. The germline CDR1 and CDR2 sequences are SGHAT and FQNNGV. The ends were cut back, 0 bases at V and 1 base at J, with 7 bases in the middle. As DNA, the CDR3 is TGTGCCAGCAGCTTAGAGAGGCCTTCCTACAATGAGCAGTTCTTC. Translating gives CASSLERPSYNEQFF.

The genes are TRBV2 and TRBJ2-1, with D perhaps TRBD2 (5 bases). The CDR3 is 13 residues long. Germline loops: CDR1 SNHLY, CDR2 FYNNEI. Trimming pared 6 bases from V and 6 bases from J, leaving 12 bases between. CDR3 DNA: TGTGCCAGCAGACTAGAGCCCTTCAATGAGCAGTTCTTC. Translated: CASRLEPFNEQFF.

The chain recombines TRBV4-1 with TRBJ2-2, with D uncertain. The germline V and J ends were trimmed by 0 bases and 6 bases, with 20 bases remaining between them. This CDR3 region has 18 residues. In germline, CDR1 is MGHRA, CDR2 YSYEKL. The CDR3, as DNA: TGCGCCAGCAGCCAAGATGGGTCGATGGGGTTGTTTTCCGGGGAGCTGTTTTTT. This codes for CASSQDGSMGLFSGELFF.

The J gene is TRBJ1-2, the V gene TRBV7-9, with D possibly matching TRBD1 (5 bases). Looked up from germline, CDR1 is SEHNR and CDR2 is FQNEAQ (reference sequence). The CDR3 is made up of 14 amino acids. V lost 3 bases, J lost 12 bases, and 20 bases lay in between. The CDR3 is CASSLSSTMQGDTF. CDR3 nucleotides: TGTGCCAGCAGCTTGAGTAGTACGATGCAGGGAGACACCTTC.

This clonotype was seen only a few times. This chain's CDR3 is CASSRTRAGAGDEQFF. CDR3 bases: TGTGCCAGCTCTAGAACCCGGGCGGGGGCGGGAGATGAGCAGTTCTTC. V usage is TRBV6-1 and J usage is TRBJ2-1; possibly TRBD2 for D (7 bases). Germline V gives CDR1 MNHNS, CDR2 SASEGT. The CDR3 spans 16 residues. V lost 8 bases and J 8 bases, leaving 25 bases between the germline ends.

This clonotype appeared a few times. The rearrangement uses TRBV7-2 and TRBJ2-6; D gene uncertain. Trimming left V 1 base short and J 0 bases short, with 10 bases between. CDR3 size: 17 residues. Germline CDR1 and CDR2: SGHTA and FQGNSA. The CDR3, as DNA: TGTGCCAGCAGCTTAGTGGCTTACAGCTCTGGGGCCAACGTCCTGACTTTC. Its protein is CASSLVAYSSGANVLTF.

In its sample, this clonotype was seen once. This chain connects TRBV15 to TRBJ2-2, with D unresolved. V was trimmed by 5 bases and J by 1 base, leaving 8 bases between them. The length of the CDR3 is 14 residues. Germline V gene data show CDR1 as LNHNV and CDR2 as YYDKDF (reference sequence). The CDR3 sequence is CATSESLNTGELFF. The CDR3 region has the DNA TGTGCCACCAGCGAATCCCTGAACACCGGGGAGCTGTTTTTT.

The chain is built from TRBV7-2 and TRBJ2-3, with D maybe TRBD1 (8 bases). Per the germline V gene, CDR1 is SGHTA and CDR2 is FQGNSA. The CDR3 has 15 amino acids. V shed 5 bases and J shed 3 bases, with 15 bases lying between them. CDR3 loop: CASSTGGAGTDTQYF. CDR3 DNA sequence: TGTGCCAGCAGCACAGGGGGGGCGGGTACAGATACGCAGTATTTT.

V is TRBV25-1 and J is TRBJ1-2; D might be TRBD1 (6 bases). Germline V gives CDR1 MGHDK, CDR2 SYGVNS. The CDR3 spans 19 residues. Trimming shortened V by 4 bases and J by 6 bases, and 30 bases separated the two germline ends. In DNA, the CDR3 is TGTGCCAGCAGTGGTAGTCTCCCTCTCGAACAGGGCAGTAGAGATGGCTACACCTTC. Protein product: CASSGSLPLEQGSRDGYTF.